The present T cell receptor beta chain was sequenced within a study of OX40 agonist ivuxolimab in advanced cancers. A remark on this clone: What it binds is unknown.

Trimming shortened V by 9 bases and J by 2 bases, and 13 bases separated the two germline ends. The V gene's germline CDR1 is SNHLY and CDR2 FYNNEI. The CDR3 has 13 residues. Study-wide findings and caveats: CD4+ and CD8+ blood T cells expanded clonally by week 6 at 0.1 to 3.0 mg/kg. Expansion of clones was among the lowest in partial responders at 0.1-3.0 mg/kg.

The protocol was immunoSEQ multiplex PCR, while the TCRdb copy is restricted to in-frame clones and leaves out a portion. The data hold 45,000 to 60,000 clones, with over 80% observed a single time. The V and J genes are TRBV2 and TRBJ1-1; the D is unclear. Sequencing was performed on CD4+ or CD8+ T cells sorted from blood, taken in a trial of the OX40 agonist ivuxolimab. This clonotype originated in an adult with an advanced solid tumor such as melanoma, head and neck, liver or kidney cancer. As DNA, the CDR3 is TGTGCCAGTACCGGTCCAGAAAACACTGAAGCTTTCTTT. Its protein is CASTGPENTEAFF.